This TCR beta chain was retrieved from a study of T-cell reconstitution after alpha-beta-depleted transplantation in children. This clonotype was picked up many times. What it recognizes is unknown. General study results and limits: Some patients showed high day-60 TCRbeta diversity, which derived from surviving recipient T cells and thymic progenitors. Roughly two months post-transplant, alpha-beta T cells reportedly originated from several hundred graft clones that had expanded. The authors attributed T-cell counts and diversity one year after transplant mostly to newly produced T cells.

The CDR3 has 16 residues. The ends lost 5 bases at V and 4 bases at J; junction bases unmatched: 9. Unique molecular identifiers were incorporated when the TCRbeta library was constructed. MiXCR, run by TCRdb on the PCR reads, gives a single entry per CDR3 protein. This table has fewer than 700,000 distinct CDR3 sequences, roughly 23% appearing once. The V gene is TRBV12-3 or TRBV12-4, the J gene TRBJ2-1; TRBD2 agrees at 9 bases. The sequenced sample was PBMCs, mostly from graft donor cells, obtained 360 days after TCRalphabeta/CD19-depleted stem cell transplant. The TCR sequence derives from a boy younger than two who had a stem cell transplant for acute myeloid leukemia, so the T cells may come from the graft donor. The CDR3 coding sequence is TGTGCCAGCAGTGCCCCCGGGACTAGCCTATACAATGAGCAGTTCTTC. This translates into CASSAPGTSLYNEQFF.